The rows below give T cell receptor beta chains drawn from one sample of a study of blood T cell repertoires in COVID-19. The method was immunoSEQ multiplex PCR; TCRdb's version includes in-frame clones alone and lacks a portion of them. Among roughly 200,000 clones listed, about 86% were seen once. Sequences were obtained from peripheral blood. The receptors originated from a man aged 18 to 35 with active or convalescent COVID-19. The CDR3 runs from the conserved cysteine through the conserved F or W. The D gene is left open where the match is weak. Rows may omit the clone size; those that give it use once, few, many or a size class.

J gene: TRBJ1-1
clone size: few
D gene: .
V gene: TRBV7-9
CDR3 DNA: TGTGCCAGCAGCTTAGCAGGGGCGTTAGAGACTGAAGCTTTCTTT
CDR3 protein: CASSLAGALETEAFF

J gene: TRBJ1-4
clone size: .
D gene: .
V gene: TRBV29-1
CDR3 DNA: TGCAGCGTTGCGAGGGGGATCGAAAAACTGTTTTTT
CDR3 protein: CSVARGIEKLFF

J gene: TRBJ1-5
clone size: .
D gene: TRBD1
V gene: TRBV3-1/TRBV3-2
CDR3 DNA: TGTGCCAGCAGGCACCCCCGGGACAGAGTTAGCAATCAGCCCCAGCATTTT
CDR3 protein: CASRHPRDRVSNQPQHF

J gene: TRBJ2-7
clone size: .
D gene: TRBD1
V gene: TRBV6-5
CDR3 DNA: TGTGCCAGCAGCCAGGACAGGGGGCTCTACGAGCAGTACTTC
CDR3 protein: CASSQDRGLYEQYF

J gene: TRBJ2-2
clone size: .
D gene: .
V gene: TRBV19
CDR3 DNA: TGTGCCAGTACCTTTAGTTTCGGGGAGCTGTTTTTT
CDR3 protein: CASTFSFGELFF

J gene: TRBJ1-1
clone size: .
D gene: TRBD1
V gene: TRBV27
CDR3 DNA: TGTGCCAGCAGACCGGGACAGCGGTATCCCACTGAAGCTTTCTTT
CDR3 protein: CASRPGQRYPTEAFF

J gene: TRBJ2-5
clone size: .
D gene: .
V gene: TRBV4-1
CDR3 DNA: TGCGCCAGCAGCCAGGGCAGGGCTGAGACCCAGTACTTC
CDR3 protein: CASSQGRAETQYF

J gene: TRBJ2-6
clone size: .
D gene: .
V gene: TRBV4-3
CDR3 DNA: TGCGCCAGCAGCCAGGAGGGATCTGGGGCCAACGTCCTGACTTTC
CDR3 protein: CASSQEGSGANVLTF

J gene: TRBJ1-1
clone size: .
D gene: TRBD1
V gene: TRBV11-1
CDR3 DNA: TGTGCCAGCAGCCGCACAGGGGGAGGGACTTTCTTT
CDR3 protein: CASSRTGGGTFF

J gene: TRBJ1-1
clone size: .
D gene: .
V gene: TRBV4-2
CDR3 DNA: TGTGCCAGCGCAGAGGGGGACACTGAAGCTTTCTTT
CDR3 protein: CASAEGDTEAFF

J gene: TRBJ1-2
clone size: .
D gene: TRBD1
V gene: TRBV28
CDR3 DNA: TGTGCCAGCAGTTTAAGCAGTTGGGGGACAGATGGCTACACCTTC
CDR3 protein: CASSLSSWGTDGYTF

J gene: TRBJ1-1
clone size: .
D gene: TRBD1
V gene: TRBV27
CDR3 DNA: TGTGCCAGCAGTCTCAGGGGGACTGAAGCTTTCTTT
CDR3 protein: CASSLRGTEAFF

J gene: TRBJ2-1
clone size: once
D gene: TRBD2
V gene: TRBV11-3
CDR3 DNA: TGTGCCAGCAGCCGCGGGGGCTACAATGAGCAGTTCTTC
CDR3 protein: CASSRGGYNEQFF

J gene: TRBJ1-3
clone size: .
D gene: .
V gene: TRBV7-9
CDR3 DNA: TGTGCCAGCAGCCCATTGGGCAGGGGTGGCAACACCATATATTTT
CDR3 protein: CASSPLGRGGNTIYF

J gene: TRBJ2-3
clone size: .
D gene: TRBD1
V gene: TRBV5-1
CDR3 DNA: TGCGCCAGCAGCACCTGGACAGGGGCCACAGATACGCAGTATTTT
CDR3 protein: CASSTWTGATDTQYF

J gene: TRBJ2-7
clone size: .
D gene: .
V gene: TRBV7-2
CDR3 DNA: TGTGCCAGCAGCCCAGCTAGCGAGCAGTACTTC
CDR3 protein: CASSPASEQYF

J gene: TRBJ1-1
clone size: .
D gene: .
V gene: TRBV5-1
CDR3 DNA: TGCGCCAGCAGCTTACAACAGGGACTGAACACTGAAGCTTTCTTT
CDR3 protein: CASSLQQGLNTEAFF

J gene: TRBJ1-1
clone size: .
D gene: TRBD1
V gene: TRBV18
CDR3 DNA: TGTGCCAGCGCCTGGACAGGGGACACTGAAGCTTTCTTT
CDR3 protein: CASAWTGDTEAFF

J gene: TRBJ2-7
clone size: .
D gene: .
V gene: TRBV6-5
CDR3 DNA: TGTGCCAGCGGAAGGGAGCCCTACGAGCAGTACTTC
CDR3 protein: CASGREPYEQYF

J gene: TRBJ1-6
clone size: .
D gene: .
V gene: TRBV28
CDR3 DNA: TGTGCCAGCAGGGAGCAGTCAACACTGGGTACACCCCTCCACTTT
CDR3 protein: CASREQSTLGTPLHF

J gene: TRBJ1-1
clone size: once
D gene: .
V gene: TRBV7-9
CDR3 DNA: TGTGCCAGCAGCTTACTAGAGAACACTGAAGCTTTCTTT
CDR3 protein: CASSLLENTEAFF

J gene: TRBJ2-3
clone size: .
D gene: .
V gene: TRBV5-4
CDR3 DNA: TGTGCCAGCAGCTTGCTCGAAACACCGGGACTCCCAAGCACAGATACGCAGTATTTT
CDR3 protein: CASSLLETPGLPSTDTQYF